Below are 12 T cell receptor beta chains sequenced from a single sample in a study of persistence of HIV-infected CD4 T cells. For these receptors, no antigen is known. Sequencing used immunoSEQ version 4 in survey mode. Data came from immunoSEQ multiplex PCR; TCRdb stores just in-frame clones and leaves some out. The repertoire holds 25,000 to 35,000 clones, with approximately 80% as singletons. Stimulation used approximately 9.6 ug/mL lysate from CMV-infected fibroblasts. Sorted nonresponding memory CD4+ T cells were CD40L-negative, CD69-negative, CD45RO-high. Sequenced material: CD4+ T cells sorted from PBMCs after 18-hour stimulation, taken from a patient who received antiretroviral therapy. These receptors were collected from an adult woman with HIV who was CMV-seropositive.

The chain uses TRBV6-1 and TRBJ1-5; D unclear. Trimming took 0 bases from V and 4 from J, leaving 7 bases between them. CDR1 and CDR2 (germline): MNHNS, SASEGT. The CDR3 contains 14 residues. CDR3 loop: CASSEAGWNQPQHF. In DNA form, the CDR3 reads TGTGCCAGCAGTGAAGCAGGGTGGAATCAGCCCCAGCATTTT.

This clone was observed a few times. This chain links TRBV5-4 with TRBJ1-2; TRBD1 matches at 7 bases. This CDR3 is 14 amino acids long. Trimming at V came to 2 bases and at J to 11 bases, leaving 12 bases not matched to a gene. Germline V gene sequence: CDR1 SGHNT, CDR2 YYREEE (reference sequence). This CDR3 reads CASSLGTALRLYTF. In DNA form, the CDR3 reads TGTGCCAGCAGCTTAGGGACAGCCCTTCGACTTTACACCTTC.

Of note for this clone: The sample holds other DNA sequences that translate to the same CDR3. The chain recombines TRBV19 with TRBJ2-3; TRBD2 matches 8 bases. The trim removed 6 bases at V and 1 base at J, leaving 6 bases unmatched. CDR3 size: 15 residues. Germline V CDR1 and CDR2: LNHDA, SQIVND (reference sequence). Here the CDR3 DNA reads TGTGCCAGTAGCCGGGGGGGAGGGGGCACAGATACGCAGTATTTT. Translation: CASSRGGGGTDTQYF.

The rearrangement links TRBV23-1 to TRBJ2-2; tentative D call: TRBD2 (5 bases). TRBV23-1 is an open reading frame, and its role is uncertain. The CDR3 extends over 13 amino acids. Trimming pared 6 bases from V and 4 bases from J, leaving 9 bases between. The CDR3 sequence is CASSEAVTGELFF. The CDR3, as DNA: TGCGCCAGCAGCGAAGCGGTCACCGGGGAGCTGTTTTTT.

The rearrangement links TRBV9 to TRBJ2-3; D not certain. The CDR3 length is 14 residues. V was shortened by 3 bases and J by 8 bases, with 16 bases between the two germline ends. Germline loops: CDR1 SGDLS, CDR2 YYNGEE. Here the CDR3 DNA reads TGTGCCAGCAGCGCCTTAGACGCACAGTCTACGCAGTATTTT. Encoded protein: CASSALDAQSTQYF. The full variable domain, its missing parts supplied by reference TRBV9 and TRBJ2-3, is DSGVTQTPKHLITATGQRVTLRCSPRSGDLSVYWYQQSLDQGLQFLIQYYNGEERAKGNILERFSAQQFPDLHSELNLSSLELGDSALYFCASSALDAQSTQYFGPGTRLTVL.

The CDR3 loop reads CSASVGGKNYGYTF. The CDR3 DNA reads as TGCAGTGCTAGTGTCGGGGGAAAAAACTATGGCTACACCTTC. The chain links TRBV20-1 to TRBJ1-2, with a tentative D call TRBD1 (5 bases). Germline V gene sequence: CDR1 DFQATT, CDR2 SNEGSKA (reference sequence). Trimming removed 3 bases from V and 2 bases from J, with 13 bases in between. This CDR3 comprises 14 residues.

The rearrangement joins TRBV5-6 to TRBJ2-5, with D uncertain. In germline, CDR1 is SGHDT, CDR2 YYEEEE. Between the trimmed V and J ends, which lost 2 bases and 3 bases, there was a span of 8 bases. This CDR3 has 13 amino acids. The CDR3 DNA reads TGTGCCAGCAGCTTCCCTTCTGAAGAGACCCAGTACTTC. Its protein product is CASSFPSEETQYF.

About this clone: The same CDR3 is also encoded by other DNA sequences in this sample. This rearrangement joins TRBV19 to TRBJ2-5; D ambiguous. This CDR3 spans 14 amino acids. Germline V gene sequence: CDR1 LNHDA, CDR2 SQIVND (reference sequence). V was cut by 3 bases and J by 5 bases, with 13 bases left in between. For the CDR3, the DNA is TGTGCCAGTAGTATTTTAGGGCTCGAGGAGACCCAGTACTTC. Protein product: CASSILGLEETQYF.

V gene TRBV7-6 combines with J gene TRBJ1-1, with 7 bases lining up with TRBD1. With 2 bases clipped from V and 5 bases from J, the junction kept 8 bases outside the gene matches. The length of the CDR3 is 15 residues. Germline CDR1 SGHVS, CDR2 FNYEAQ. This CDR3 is CASSLRGTARTEAFF. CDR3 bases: TGTGCCAGCAGCTTACGCGGGACAGCCAGGACTGAAGCTTTCTTT.

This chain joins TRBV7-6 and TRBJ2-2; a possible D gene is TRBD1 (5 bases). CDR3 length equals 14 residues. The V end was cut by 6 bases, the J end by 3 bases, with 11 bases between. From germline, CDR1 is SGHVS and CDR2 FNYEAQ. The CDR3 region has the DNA TGTGCCAGCAGGCTTACAGGAGACACCGGGGAGCTGTTTTTT. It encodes CASRLTGDTGELFF.

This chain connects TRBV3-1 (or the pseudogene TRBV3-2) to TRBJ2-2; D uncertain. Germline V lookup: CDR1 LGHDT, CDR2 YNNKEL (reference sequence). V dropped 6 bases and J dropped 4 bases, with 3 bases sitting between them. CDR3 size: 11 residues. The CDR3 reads CASSRTGELFF. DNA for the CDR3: TGTGCCAGCAGTCGCACCGGGGAGCTGTTTTTT.

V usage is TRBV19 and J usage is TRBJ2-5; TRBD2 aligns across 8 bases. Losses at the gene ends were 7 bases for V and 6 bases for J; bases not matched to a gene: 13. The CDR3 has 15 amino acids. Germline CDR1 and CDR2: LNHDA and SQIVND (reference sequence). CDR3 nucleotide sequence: TGTGCCAGTACCCAGAGCGGGACTAGTATAAAGACCCAGTACTTC. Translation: CASTQSGTSIKTQYF. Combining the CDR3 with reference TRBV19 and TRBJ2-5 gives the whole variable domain DGGITQSPKYLFRKEGQNVTLSCEQNLNHDAMYWYRQDPGQGLRLIYYSQIVNDFQKGDIAEGYSVSREKKESFPLTVTSAQKNPTAFYLCASTQSGTSIKTQYFGPGTRLLVL.